The TCR beta chain described here comes from a study of cytomegalovirus exposure and HLA in healthy donors. Notes on the study in general: The investigators catalogued 164 TCR beta chains as cytomegalovirus-associated. TCR beta V segments were, for the most part, productive about 87% or about 30% of the time in an earlier analysis.

This clone was counted a few times. The target antigen is unknown. CDR3 length: 13 residues. Unmatched junction bases numbered 1, after V lost 3 bases and J lost 3 bases. CDR1 MRHNA and CDR2 SNTAGT come from the germline V gene. PCR involved 60 Vbeta and 13 Jbeta primers. Clones were read by immunoSEQ multiplex PCR, and TCRdb kept only the in-frame ones, dropping some. This sample has over 100,000 clones, with 73% found just once. This clonotype was sampled from a woman in her forties in good health and CMV-seropositive. J is TRBJ1-1 and V is TRBV6-4, with 7 nucleotides matching TRBD1. What was sequenced was PBMCs. The CDR3 loop reads CASSETGDTEAFF. The CDR3 DNA reads TGTGCCAGCAGTGAAACAGGGGACACTGAAGCTTTCTTT.